The TCR beta chain described here comes from a study of shared clonotypes between healthy human individuals. With unsorted samples, genomic DNA was obtained from approximately 96 million PBMCs. Each subset's genomic DNA was split evenly across several immunoSEQ plates. Approximately 300 ng DNA, tens of thousands of T cell genomes, went into unsorted PBMC replicate PCRs. Only in-frame clones appear in the TCRdb table, and some are missing; sequencing was by immunoSEQ multiplex PCR. The profile shows about half a million clones, 75% to 85% of them singletons. Germline V gives CDR1 KGHSH, CDR2 LQKENI. Between the trimmed V and J ends, which lost 5 bases and 7 bases, there was a span of 7 bases. The CDR3 extends over 11 amino acids.

The clonotype originates from a woman between 40 and 50 years old in good health. Some clones in this sample may be carry-over from other donors' samples. The sequencing sample was made of PBMCs. The chain recombines TRBV18 with TRBJ2-3; D is uncertain. In DNA form, the CDR3 reads TGTGCCAGCTCAGTTCAGTATACGCAGTATTTT. This gives the protein CASSVQYTQYF.